The rows below give T cell receptor beta chains drawn from one sample of a study of cytomegalovirus exposure and HLA in healthy donors. TCRdb's table, derived via immunoSEQ multiplex PCR, lists solely in-frame clones and lacks some. The data show under 200,000 clones, with around three quarters seen just once and 2.1% held by the top ten. Source material: PBMCs. Receptors were obtained from a man between 35 and 55 years old in good health and CMV-seronegative. CDR3s include the opening cysteine and the closing phenylalanine or tryptophan. A D gene is named only where the DNA matches it firmly. The listing skips clone size in some rows; elsewhere it reads once, few, many or a size class.

14	-	TRBV28	-	TRBJ1-6	CASNGGSSASPLHF	TGTGCCAGCAACGGGGGTAGTTCTGCCTCACCCCTCCACTTT
13	-	TRBV11-1	-	TRBJ2-1	CASSLLGSNEQFF	TGTGCCAGCAGCTTACTAGGATCCAATGAGCAGTTCTTC
15	-	TRBV5-1	-	TRBJ1-1	CASSYQLQGNTEAFF	TGCGCCAGCAGCTATCAACTACAGGGAAACACTGAAGCTTTCTTT
14	-	TRBV19	-	TRBJ2-1	CASSRALVGDEQFF	TGTGCCAGTAGTAGGGCACTAGTTGGGGATGAGCAGTTCTTC
14	-	TRBV6-1	-	TRBJ2-1	CASSLREANNEQFF	TGTGCCAGCAGTCTCAGGGAAGCGAACAATGAGCAGTTCTTC
16	-	TRBV5-6	-	TRBJ1-2	CASSRRTVLTNYGYTF	TGTGCCAGCAGCCGACGGACAGTTCTTACTAACTATGGCTACACCTTC
14	-	TRBV28	-	TRBJ2-7	CASSLGGVSYEQYF	TGTGCCAGCAGTTTAGGGGGCGTCTCCTACGAGCAGTACTTC
13	-	TRBV6-4	-	TRBJ2-1	CASSALSYNEQFF	TGTGCCAGCAGTGCCCTCTCCTACAATGAGCAGTTCTTC
13	-	TRBV28	-	TRBJ1-1	CASSSGDWTEAFF	TGTGCCAGCAGTTCAGGGGATTGGACTGAAGCTTTCTTT
15	-	TRBV4-1	TRBD2	TRBJ2-5	CASSLAGGRGETQYF	TGCGCCAGCAGCCTTGCGGGAGGGCGGGGAGAGACCCAGTACTTC
16	few	TRBV19	-	TRBJ2-5	CASSQDRLLYQETQYF	TGTGCCAGTAGTCAAGACAGGCTACTATACCAAGAGACCCAGTACTTC
13	few	TRBV6-1	-	TRBJ2-6	CASSHSGANVLTF	TGTGCCAGCAGTCACTCTGGGGCCAACGTCCTGACTTTC
14	once	TRBV28	TRBD1	TRBJ1-4	CASSLTGQDEKLFF	TGTGCCAGCAGTCTCACGGGACAGGACGAAAAACTGTTTTTT
16	-	TRBV7-2	TRBD2	TRBJ2-3	CASSFPAGGSTDTQYF	TGTGCCAGCAGCTTCCCAGCGGGAGGCAGCACAGATACGCAGTATTTT
15	-	TRBV10-3	TRBD2	TRBJ2-1	CAISPTSGKDNEQFF	TGTGCCATCAGTCCGACTAGCGGGAAAGACAATGAGCAGTTCTTC
16	-	TRBV7-2	TRBD2	TRBJ2-5	CASSYRLLAGGSTQYF	TGTGCCAGCAGCTACCGACTACTAGCGGGAGGTTCGACCCAGTACTTC
14	few	TRBV7-9	-	TRBJ2-5	CASSLAAIQETQYF	TGTGCCAGCAGCTTAGCGGCCATCCAAGAGACCCAGTACTTC
15	-	TRBV15	-	TRBJ2-3	CATSRDFAGTDTQYF	TGTGCCACCAGCAGAGATTTCGCAGGCACAGATACGCAGTATTTT
13	few	TRBV4-2	-	TRBJ2-5	CASSQGVVETQYF	TGTGCCAGCAGCCAAGGAGTGGTGGAGACCCAGTACTTC
12	-	TRBV29-1	TRBD2	TRBJ2-2	CSAGTTTGELFF	TGCAGCGCCGGGACTACGACCGGGGAGCTGTTTTTT
16	-	TRBV11-1	TRBD1	TRBJ1-1	CASSFLQGARGTEAFF	TGTGCCAGCAGCTTCCTACAGGGGGCGCGAGGCACTGAAGCTTTCTTT
12	-	TRBV18	-	TRBJ2-2	CASAGGTGELFF	TGTGCCAGCGCGGGCGGCACCGGGGAGCTGTTTTTT
12	-	TRBV7-2	-	TRBJ2-3	CASSLAEDTQYF	TGTGCCAGCAGCTTAGCGGAGGATACGCAGTATTTT
13	-	TRBV6-1	TRBD1	TRBJ1-1	CASSYGTGFEAFF	TGTGCCAGCAGCTACGGGACAGGGTTTGAAGCTTTCTTT
15	-	TRBV7-8	TRBD1	TRBJ2-6	CASSSSRTGANGLTF	TGTGCCAGCAGCAGTTCCCGGACAGGGGCCAACGGCCTGACTTTC
15	-	TRBV27	TRBD1	TRBJ2-7	CASSDGGQGTYEQYF	TGTGCCAGCAGCGACGGAGGACAGGGGACCTACGAGCAGTACTTC